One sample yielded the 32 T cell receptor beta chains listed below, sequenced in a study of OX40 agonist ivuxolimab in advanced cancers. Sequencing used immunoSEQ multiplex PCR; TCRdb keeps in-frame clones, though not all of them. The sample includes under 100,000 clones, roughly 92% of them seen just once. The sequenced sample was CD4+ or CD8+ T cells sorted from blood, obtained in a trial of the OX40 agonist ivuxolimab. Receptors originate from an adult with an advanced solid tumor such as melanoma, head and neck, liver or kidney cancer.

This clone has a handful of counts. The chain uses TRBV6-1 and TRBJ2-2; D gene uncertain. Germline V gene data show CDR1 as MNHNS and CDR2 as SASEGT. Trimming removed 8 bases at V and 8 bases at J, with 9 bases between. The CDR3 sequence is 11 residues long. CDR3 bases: TGTGCCAGCCATGAGACGGGGGAGCTGTTTTTT. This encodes CASHETGELFF.

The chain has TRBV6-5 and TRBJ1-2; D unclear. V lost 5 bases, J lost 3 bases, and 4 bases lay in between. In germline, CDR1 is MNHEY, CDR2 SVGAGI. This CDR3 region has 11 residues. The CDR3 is CASSDYYGYTF. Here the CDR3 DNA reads TGTGCCAGCAGTGATTACTATGGCTACACCTTC.

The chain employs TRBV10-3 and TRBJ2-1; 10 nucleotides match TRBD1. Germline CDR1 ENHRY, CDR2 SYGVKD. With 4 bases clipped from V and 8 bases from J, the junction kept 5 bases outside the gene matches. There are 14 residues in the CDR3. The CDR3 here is CAISVRQGADEQFF. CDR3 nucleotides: TGTGCCATCAGTGTGCGACAGGGGGCCGATGAGCAGTTCTTC.

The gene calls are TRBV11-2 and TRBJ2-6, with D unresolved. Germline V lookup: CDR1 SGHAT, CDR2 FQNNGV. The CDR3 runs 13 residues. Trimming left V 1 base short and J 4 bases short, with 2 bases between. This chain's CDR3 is CASSLGGANVLTF. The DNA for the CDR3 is TGTGCCAGCAGCTTAGGGGGGGCCAACGTCCTGACTTTC.

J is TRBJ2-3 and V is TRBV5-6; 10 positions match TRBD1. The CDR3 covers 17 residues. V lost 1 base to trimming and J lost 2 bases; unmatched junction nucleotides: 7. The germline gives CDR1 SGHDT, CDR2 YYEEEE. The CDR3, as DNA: TGTGCCAGCAGCTTGCTGGACAGGGGGGTTACCACAGATACGCAGTATTTT. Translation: CASSLLDRGVTTDTQYF.

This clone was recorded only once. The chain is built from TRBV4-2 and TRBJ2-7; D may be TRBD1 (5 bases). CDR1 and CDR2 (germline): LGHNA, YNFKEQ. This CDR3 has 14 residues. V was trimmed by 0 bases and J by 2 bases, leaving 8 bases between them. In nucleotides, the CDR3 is TGTGCCAGCAGCCAAGATAAGGGGCCCTACGAGCAGTACTTC. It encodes CASSQDKGPYEQYF.

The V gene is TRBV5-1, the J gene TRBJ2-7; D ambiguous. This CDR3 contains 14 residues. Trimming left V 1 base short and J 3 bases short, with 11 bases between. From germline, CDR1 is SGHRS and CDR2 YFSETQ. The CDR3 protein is CASSLTVQGYEQYF. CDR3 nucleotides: TGCGCCAGCAGCTTGACAGTCCAAGGCTACGAGCAGTACTTC.

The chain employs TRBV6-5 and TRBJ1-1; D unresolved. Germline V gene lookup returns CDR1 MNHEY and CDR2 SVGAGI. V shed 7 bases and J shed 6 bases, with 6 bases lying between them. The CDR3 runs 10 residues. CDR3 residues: CASKAAEAFF. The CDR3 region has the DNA TGTGCCAGCAAGGCGGCTGAAGCTTTCTTT.

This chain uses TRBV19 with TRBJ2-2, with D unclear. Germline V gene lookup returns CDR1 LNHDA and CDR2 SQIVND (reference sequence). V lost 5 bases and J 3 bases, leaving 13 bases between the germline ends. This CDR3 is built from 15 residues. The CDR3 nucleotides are TGTGCCAGTAGTCCGAAGGACCTTTACACCGGGGAGCTGTTTTTT. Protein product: CASSPKDLYTGELFF.

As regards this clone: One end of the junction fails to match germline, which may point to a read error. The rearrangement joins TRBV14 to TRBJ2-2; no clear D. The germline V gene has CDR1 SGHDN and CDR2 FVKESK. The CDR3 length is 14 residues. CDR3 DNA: TGTGCCACCAGCGTGGGCAGCAACACCGGGGAGCTGTTTTTT. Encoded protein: CATSVGSNTGELFF.

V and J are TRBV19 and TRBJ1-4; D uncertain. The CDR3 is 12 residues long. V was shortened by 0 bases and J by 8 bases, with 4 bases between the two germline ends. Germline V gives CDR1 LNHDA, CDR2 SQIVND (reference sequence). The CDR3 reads CASSIDPEKLFF. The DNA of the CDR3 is TGTGCCAGTAGTATAGATCCCGAAAAACTGTTTTTT.

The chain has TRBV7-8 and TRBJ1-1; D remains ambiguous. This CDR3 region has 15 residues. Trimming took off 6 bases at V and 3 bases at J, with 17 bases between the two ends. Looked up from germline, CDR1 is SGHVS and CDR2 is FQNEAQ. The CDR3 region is CASSHYATGDTEAFF. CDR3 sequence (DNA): TGTGCCAGCAGTCATTACGCCACCGGGGACACTGAAGCTTTCTTT.

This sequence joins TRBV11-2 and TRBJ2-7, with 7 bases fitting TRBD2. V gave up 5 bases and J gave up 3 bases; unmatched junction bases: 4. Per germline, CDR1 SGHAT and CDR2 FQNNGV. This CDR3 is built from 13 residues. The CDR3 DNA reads TGTGCCAGCAGCAGGGACTACCTCTACGAGCAGTACTTC. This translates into CASSRDYLYEQYF.

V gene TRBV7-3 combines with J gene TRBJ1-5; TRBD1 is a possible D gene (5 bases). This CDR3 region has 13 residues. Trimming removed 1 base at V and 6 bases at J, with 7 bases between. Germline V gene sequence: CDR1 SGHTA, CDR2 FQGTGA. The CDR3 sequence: CASSLSRVQPQHF. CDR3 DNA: TGTGCCAGCAGCTTAAGCAGGGTTCAGCCCCAGCATTTT. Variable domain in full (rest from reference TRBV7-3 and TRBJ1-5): GAGVSQTPSNKVTEKGKYVELRCDPISGHTALYWYRQSLGQGPEFLIYFQGTGAADDSGLPNDRFFAVRPEGSVSTLKIQRTERGDSAVYLCASSLSRVQPQHFGDGTRLSIL.

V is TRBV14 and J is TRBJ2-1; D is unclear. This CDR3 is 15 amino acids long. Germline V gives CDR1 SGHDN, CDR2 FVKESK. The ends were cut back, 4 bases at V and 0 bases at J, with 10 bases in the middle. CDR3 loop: CASSPVALSYNEQFF. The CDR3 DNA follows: TGTGCCAGCAGCCCCGTTGCACTCTCCTACAATGAGCAGTTCTTC. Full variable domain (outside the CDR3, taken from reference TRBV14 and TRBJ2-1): EAGVTQFPSHSVIEKGQTVTLRCDPISGHDNLYWYRRVMGKEIKFLLHFVKESKQDESGMPNNRFLAERTGGTYSTLKVQPAELEDSGVYFCASSPVALSYNEQFFGPGTRLTVL.

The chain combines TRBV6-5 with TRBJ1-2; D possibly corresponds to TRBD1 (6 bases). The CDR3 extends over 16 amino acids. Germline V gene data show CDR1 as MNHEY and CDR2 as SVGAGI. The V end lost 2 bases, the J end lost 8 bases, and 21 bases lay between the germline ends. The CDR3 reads CASSYSFGREGEGYTF. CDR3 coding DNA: TGTGCCAGCAGTTACAGCTTTGGCAGGGAGGGGGAGGGCTACACCTTC.

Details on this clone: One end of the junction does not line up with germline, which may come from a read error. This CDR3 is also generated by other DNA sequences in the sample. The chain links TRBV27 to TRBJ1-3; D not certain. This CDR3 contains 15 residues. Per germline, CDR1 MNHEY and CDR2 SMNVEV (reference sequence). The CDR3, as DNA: TGTGCCAGCAGAATCGGCTCCAACTCTGGGAACACCATATATTTT. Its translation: CASRIGSNSGNTIYF.

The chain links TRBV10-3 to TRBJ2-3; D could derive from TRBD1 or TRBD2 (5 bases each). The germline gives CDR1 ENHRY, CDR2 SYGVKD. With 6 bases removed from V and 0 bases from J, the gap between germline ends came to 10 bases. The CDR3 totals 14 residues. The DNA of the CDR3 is TGTGCCATCAGACAGGACTCTAGCACAGATACGCAGTATTTT. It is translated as CAIRQDSSTDTQYF.

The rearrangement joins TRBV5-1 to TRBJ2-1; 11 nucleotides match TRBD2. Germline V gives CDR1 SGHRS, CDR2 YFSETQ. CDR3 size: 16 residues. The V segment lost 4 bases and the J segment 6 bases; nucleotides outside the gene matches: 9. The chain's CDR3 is CASSLLSGGAPNEQFF. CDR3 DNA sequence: TGCGCCAGCAGCCTGCTTAGCGGGGGGGCCCCCAATGAGCAGTTCTTC.

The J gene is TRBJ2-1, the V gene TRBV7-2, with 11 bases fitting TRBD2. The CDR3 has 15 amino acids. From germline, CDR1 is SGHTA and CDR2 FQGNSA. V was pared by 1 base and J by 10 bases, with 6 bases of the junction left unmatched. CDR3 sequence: CASSLVLAGGREQFF. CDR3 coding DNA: TGTGCCAGCAGCTTAGTCCTAGCGGGAGGTAGAGAGCAGTTCTTC.

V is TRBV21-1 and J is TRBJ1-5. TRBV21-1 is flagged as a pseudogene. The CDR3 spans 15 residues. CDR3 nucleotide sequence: TGTGCCAGCAGCACGGGACGGTTTCTCAATCAGCCCCAGCATTTT. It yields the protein CASSTGRFLNQPQHF.

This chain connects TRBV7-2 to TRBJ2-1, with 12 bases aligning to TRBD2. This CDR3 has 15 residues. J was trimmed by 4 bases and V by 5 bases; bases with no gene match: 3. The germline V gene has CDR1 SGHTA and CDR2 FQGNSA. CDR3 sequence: CASSLGLAGYNEQFF. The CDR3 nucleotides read TGTGCCAGCAGCCTCGGACTAGCGGGGTACAATGAGCAGTTCTTC.

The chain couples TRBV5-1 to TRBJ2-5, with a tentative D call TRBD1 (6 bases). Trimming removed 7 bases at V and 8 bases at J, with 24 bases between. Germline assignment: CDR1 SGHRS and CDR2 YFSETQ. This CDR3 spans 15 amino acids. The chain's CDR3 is CASRLRDTPLETQYF. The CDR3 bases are TGCGCCAGCCGCCTCCGGGACACCCCCTTAGAAACCCAGTACTTC.

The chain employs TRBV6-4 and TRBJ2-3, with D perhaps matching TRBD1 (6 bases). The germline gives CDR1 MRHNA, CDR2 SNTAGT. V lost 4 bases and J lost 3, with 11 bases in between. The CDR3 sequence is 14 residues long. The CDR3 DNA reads TGTGCCAGCAGTGCGGGACACCAGACAGATACGCAGTATTTT. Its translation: CASSAGHQTDTQYF.

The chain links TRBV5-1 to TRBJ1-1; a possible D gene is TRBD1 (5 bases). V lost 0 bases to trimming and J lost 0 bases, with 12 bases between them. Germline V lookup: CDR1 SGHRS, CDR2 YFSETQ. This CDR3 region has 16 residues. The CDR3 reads CASSLVPGLMNTEAFF. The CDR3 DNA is TGCGCCAGCAGCTTGGTCCCGGGACTGATGAACACTGAAGCTTTCTTT.

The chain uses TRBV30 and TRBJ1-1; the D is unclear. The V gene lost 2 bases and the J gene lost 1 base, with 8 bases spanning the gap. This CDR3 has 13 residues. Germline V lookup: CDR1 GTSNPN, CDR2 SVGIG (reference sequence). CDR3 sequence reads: CAWSPTQNTEAFF. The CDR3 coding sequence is TGTGCCTGGAGTCCCACCCAGAACACTGAAGCTTTCTTT.

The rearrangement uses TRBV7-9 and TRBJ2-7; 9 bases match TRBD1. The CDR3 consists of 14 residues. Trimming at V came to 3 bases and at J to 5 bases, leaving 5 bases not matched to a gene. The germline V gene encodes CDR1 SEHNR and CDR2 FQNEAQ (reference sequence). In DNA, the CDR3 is TGTGCCAGCAGCTTGACAGGGGGGTACGACGAGCAGTACTTC. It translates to CASSLTGGYDEQYF. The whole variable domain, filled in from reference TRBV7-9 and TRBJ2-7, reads DTGVSQNPRHKITKRGQNVTFRCDPISEHNRLYWYRQTLGQGPEFLTYFQNEAQLEKSRLLSDRFSAERPKGSFSTLEIQRTEQGDSAMYLCASSLTGGYDEQYFGPGTRLTVT.

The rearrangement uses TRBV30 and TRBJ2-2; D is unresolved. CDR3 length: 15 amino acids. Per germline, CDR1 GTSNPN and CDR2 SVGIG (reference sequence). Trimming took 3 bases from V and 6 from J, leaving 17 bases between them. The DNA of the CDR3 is TGTGCCTGGAGAGGCGCATTAAATCGGGCCGGGGAGCTGTTTTTT. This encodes CAWRGALNRAGELFF.

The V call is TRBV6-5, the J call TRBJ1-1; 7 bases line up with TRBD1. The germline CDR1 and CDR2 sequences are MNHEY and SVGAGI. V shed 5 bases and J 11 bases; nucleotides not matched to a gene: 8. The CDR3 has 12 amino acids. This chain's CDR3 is CASSKQGRSAFF. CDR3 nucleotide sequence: TGTGCCAGCAGTAAACAGGGGCGCAGTGCTTTCTTT.

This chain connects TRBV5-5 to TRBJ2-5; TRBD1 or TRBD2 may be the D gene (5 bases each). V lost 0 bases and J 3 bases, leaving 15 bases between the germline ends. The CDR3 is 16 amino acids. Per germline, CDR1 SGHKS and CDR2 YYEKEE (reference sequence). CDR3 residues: CASSLVPTGTKETQYF. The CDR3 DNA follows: TGTGCCAGCAGCTTGGTACCTACCGGGACCAAAGAGACCCAGTACTTC.

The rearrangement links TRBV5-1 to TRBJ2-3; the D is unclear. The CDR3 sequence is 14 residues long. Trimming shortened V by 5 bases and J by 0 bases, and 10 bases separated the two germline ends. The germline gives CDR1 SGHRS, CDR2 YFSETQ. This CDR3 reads CASSSGISTDTQYF. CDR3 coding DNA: TGCGCCAGCAGTTCTGGCATTAGCACAGATACGCAGTATTTT.

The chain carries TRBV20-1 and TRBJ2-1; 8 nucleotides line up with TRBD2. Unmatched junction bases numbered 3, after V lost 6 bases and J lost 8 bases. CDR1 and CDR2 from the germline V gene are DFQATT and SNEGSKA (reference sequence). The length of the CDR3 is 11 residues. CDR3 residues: CSAGLGYEQFF. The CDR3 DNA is TGCAGTGCGGGACTAGGCTATGAGCAGTTCTTC.